What follows are 3 T cell receptor beta chains derived from one specimen sequenced in a study of shared clonotypes between healthy human individuals (TCRdb year 2020). Libraries were prepared through the immunoSEQ multiplex PCR assay. In TCRdb, the immuneACCESS table is reduced to in-frame sequences with V and J assigned. These tables do not hold every clone; where another copy was compared, an unresolved V gene accounts for under half, and the others remain unexplained. This sample is represented by some 2,000,000 clones; roughly 94% of them were singletons. More than 0.1% of the sample is taken by the ten largest. Sequenced sample: naive CD4+ T cells sorted from blood. Explained via the paper, the cell subset or site label denotes: CD45RA+ positively selected. The receptors stem from a man aged 18 to 35 in good health.

The chain employs TRBV28 and TRBJ2-1, with D perhaps matching TRBD1 (5 bases). Germline CDR1 reads MDHEN; CDR2 reads SYDVKM. This CDR3 is built from 13 residues. The V gene lost 1 base and the J gene lost 10 bases, with 11 bases spanning the gap. The CDR3 DNA follows: TGTGCCAGCAGTTTATACCTCTGGACAGAGCAGTTCTTC. This translates into CASSLYLWTEQFF.

The chain employs TRBV7-2 and TRBJ1-1; D is unresolved. The length of the CDR3 is 15 residues. V shed 1 base and J shed 1 base, with 10 bases lying between them. CDR1 SGHTA and CDR2 FQGNSA come from the germline V gene. CDR3 region: CASSLGRTANTEAFF. The CDR3 bases are TGTGCCAGCAGCTTAGGTCGGACGGCGAACACTGAAGCTTTCTTT.

CDR3 protein: CASSPRHIANYGYTF. Here the CDR3 DNA reads TGCGCCAGCAGCCCTAGACACATAGCTAACTATGGCTACACCTTC. V gene TRBV5-1 combines with J gene TRBJ1-2; D is undetermined. CDR1 and CDR2 from the germline V gene are SGHRS and YFSETQ. The V gene lost 4 bases and the J gene lost 0 bases, with 13 bases spanning the gap. CDR3 length: 15 residues.